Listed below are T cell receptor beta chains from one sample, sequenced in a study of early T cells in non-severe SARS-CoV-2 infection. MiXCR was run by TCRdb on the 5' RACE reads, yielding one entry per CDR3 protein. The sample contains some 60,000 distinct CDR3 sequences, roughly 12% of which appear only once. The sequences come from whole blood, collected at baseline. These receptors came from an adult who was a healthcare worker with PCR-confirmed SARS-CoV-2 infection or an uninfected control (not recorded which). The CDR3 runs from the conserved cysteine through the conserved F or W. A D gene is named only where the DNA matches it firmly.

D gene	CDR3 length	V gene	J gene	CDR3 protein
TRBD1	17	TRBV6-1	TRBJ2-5	CASRDDTGTGYAETLYF
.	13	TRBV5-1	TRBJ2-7	CASSYRSSGEQYF
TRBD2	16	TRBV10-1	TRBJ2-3	CASSGSSGRISDTQYF
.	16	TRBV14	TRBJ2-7	CASSQDPYDGPYEQYF
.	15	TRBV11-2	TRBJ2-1	CASRSVGGGVNEQFF
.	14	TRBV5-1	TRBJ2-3	CASRPAGSADTQYF
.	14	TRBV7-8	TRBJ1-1	CASSSGSLNTEAFF
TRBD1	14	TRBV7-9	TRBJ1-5	CASSLGQGNQPQHF
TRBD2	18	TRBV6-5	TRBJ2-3	CASSLGPPLTSGTDTQYF
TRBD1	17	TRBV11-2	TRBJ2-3	CASSYGTGSMGADTQYF
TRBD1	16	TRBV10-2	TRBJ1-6	CASRDRMTLDNSPLHF
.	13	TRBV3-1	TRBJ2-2	CASSQDLAGELFF
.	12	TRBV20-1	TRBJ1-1	CSAARAQSEAFF
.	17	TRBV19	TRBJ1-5	CASSKRGAGEGNQPQHF
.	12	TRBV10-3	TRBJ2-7	CATSSESYEQYF
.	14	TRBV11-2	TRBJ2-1	CASSLDRVGNEQFF
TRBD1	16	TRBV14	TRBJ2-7	CASSQHGQVTLYEQYF
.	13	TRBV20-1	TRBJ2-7	CSAPHGPDYEQYF
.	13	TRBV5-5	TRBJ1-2	CASSFSQDFGYTF
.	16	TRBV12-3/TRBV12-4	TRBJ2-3	CASKGGLSASTDTQYF